The 15 T cell receptor beta chains listed next were all sequenced from one sample in a study of early T cells in non-severe SARS-CoV-2 infection. MiXCR was run by TCRdb on the 5' RACE reads, yielding one entry per CDR3 protein. The profile shows 75,000 to 80,000 distinct CDR3 sequences, about 16% of them singletons. The specimen was whole blood. All receptors come from an adult who was a healthcare worker with PCR-confirmed SARS-CoV-2 infection or an uninfected control (not recorded which).

V gene TRBV7-3 combines with J gene TRBJ2-1; 7 bases are shared with TRBD2. CDR1 is SGHTA, CDR2 FQGTGA, per germline. The CDR3 contains 15 residues. With V trimmed by 3 bases and J by 8 bases, 10 bases remained unmatched. The CDR3 protein is CASSFGTNLQDEQFF. In nucleotides, the CDR3 is TGTGCCAGCAGCTTCGGGACTAACCTACAAGATGAGCAGTTCTTC.

V is TRBV12-5 and J is TRBJ2-1, with 8 nucleotides matching TRBD1. The CDR3 loop spans 13 amino acids. Trimming cost V 7 bases and J 9 bases; bases outside gene matches: 8. The germline CDR1 and CDR2 sequences are LGHNT and FRNRAP. CDR3 coding DNA: TGTGCTAGTGCCCAGCCAGGGGGCGGTGAGCAGTTCTTC. This codes for CASAQPGGGEQFF.

The chain is built from TRBV7-9 and TRBJ1-2; D gene ambiguous. Trimming pared 1 base from V and 4 bases from J, leaving 7 bases between. The germline V gene encodes CDR1 SEHNR and CDR2 FQNEAQ (reference sequence). This CDR3 is built from 13 residues. The CDR3 sequence is CASSLGTVYGYTF. The CDR3 DNA reads TGTGCCAGCAGCTTAGGAACAGTCTATGGCTACACCTTC. The full variable domain, in which reference TRBV7-9 and TRBJ1-2 provide the parts outside the CDR3, is DTGVSQNPRHKITKRGQNVTFRCDPISEHNRLYWYRQTLGQGPEFLTYFQNEAQLEKSRLLSDRFSAERPKGSFSTLEIQRTEQGDSAMYLCASSLGTVYGYTFGSGTRLTVV.

This clonotype came up many times. The V call is TRBV7-3, the J call TRBJ2-1, with 9 nucleotides matching TRBD2. V lost 2 bases to trimming and J lost 6 bases; unmatched junction nucleotides: 11. Looked up from germline, CDR1 is SGHTA and CDR2 is FQGTGA. There are 17 residues in the CDR3. The CDR3 region is CASSLGPLAGVGNEQFF. The DNA for the CDR3 is TGTGCCAGCAGCTTAGGACCCTTAGCGGGAGTGGGCAATGAGCAGTTCTTC.

The chain is built from TRBV12-3 or TRBV12-4 and TRBJ2-5; a weak D match, TRBD1 (5 bases). Trimming took 5 bases from V and 5 from J, leaving 12 bases between them. This CDR3 is built from 13 residues. The CDR3 reads CASSTTAPETQYF. CDR3 sequence (DNA): TGTGCCAGCAGTACGACAGCCCCGGAGACCCAGTACTTC.

The chain employs TRBV10-2 and TRBJ2-7; 8 bases line up with TRBD1. The germline V gene encodes CDR1 WSHSY and CDR2 SAAADI. This CDR3 comprises 16 residues. V shed 6 bases and J 6 bases; nucleotides not matched to a gene: 16. The CDR3 DNA reads as TGCGCCAGCAGAGGGGGCGGGACAGGCCTTCCAGCCGAGCAGTACTTC. This encodes CASRGGGTGLPAEQYF.

This clonotype was picked up many times. This chain uses TRBV19 with TRBJ1-4; D possibly corresponds to TRBD1 (5 bases). The CDR3 spans 14 residues. The germline V and J ends were trimmed by 3 bases and 5 bases, with 10 bases remaining between them. Germline loops: CDR1 LNHDA, CDR2 SQIVND (reference sequence). The chain's CDR3 is CASSIGALNEKLFF. The CDR3 coding sequence is TGTGCCAGTAGTATCGGGGCGTTAAATGAAAAACTGTTTTTT.

The chain couples TRBV9 to TRBJ2-2; 14 bases map to TRBD2. The junction had 8 bases not matched to a gene; V was cut back by 4 bases and J by 6 bases. CDR3 length: 17 residues. From germline, CDR1 is SGDLS and CDR2 YYNGEE. The CDR3 here is CASSPTGLAGDAGELFF. The DNA for the CDR3 is TGTGCCAGCAGCCCGACGGGACTAGCGGGAGATGCCGGGGAGCTGTTTTTT.

This clonotype was seen many times. The V and J genes are TRBV10-2 and TRBJ2-3, with D tentatively TRBD1 (6 bases). In germline, CDR1 is WSHSY, CDR2 SAAADI. Trimming removed 2 bases at V and 8 bases at J, with 11 bases between. CDR3 length: 13 amino acids. CDR3 nucleotides: TGCGCCAGCAGTGAGAAGGGGGTTTCTACGCAGTATTTT. The encoded protein is CASSEKGVSTQYF.

The chain is built from TRBV20-1 and TRBJ2-5; TRBD2 is a possible D gene (6 bases). This CDR3 is 14 amino acids long. Trimming pared 5 bases from V and 7 bases from J, leaving 20 bases between. The germline V gene encodes CDR1 DFQATT and CDR2 SNEGSKA (reference sequence). The chain's CDR3 is CSAVGGPLVGTQYF. Here the CDR3 DNA reads TGCAGTGCTGTCGGGGGACCCTTGGTAGGGACCCAGTACTTC.

The J gene is TRBJ2-3, the V gene TRBV7-8, with TRBD2 as a possible D gene (5 bases). The CDR3 sequence is 15 residues long. CDR1 is SGHVS, CDR2 FQNEAQ, per germline. V lost 3 bases to trimming and J lost 3 bases, with 13 bases between them. DNA for the CDR3: TGTGCCAGCAGCTTCGATGCGGAGGAAACAGATACGCAGTATTTT. Translation gives CASSFDAEETDTQYF. The full variable domain, in which reference TRBV7-8 and TRBJ2-3 provide the parts outside the CDR3, is GAGVSQSPRYKVAKRGQDVALRCDPISGHVSLFWYQQALGQGPEFLTYFQNEAQLDKSGLPSDRFFAERPEGSVSTLKIQRTQQEDSAVYLCASSFDAEETDTQYFGPGTRLTVL.

A remark on this clonotype: Being one base from a much bigger clone, this may be a read error. The chain has TRBV7-9 and TRBJ1-5; 11 bases match TRBD1. After removal of 6 bases from V and 6 bases from J, the junction contained 4 bases not matched to a gene. The CDR3 extends over 14 amino acids. Germline-derived CDR1 and CDR2 are SEHNR and FQNEAQ (reference sequence). In DNA, the CDR3 is TGTGCCAGCAGTCCGGACAGGGGGCTTCAGCCCCAGCATTTT. Translating gives CASSPDRGLQPQHF.

The table lists this clonotype with a few counts. The rearrangement uses TRBV3-1 and TRBJ2-7; no definite D call. Germline lookup yields CDR1 LGHDT and CDR2 YNNKEL (reference sequence). V was shortened by 3 bases and J by 2 bases, with 11 bases between the two germline ends. The CDR3 is 14 residues long. CDR3 sequence: CASSQTQYTYEQYF. CDR3 in DNA: TGTGCCAGCAGCCAGACACAGTACACCTACGAGCAGTACTTC.

This clonotype was counted ten times or more. The chain joins TRBV11-2 to TRBJ1-1; TRBD1 matches 8 bases. This CDR3 is 17 amino acids long. CDR1 is SGHAT, CDR2 FQNNGV, per germline. J was trimmed by 1 base and V by 2 bases; bases with no gene match: 9. CDR3 sequence: CASSLRSGQGQNTEAFF. The DNA of the CDR3 is TGTGCCAGCAGCTTACGGTCCGGACAGGGACAGAACACTGAAGCTTTCTTT.

Many counts were recorded for this clonotype. The genes are TRBV28 and TRBJ2-3, with TRBD1 matching over 8 bases. Germline V CDR1 and CDR2: MDHEN, SYDVKM. Trimming took 7 bases from V and 3 from J; bases not matched to a gene: 12. CDR3 size: 16 residues. DNA of the CDR3: TGTGCCAGCACCCCCCAATTCCGACAGGGGACAGATACGCAGTATTTT. Its translation: CASTPQFRQGTDTQYF.